The rows below give T cell receptor beta chains drawn from one sample of a study of blood T cell repertoires in COVID-19. TCRdb's table, derived via immunoSEQ multiplex PCR, lists solely in-frame clones and lacks some. In the table there are roughly 230,000 clones, approximately 89% of which are singletons. Sequencing input: peripheral blood. These receptors came from a woman aged 35 to 49 who had recovered from COVID-19. CDR3s include the opening cysteine and the closing phenylalanine or tryptophan. Each record gives: D gene, V gene, J gene, clone size, CDR3 protein, CDR3 DNA. A D gene is named only where the DNA matches it firmly. The listing skips clone size in some rows; elsewhere it reads once, few, many or a size class.

D: TRBD2; V: TRBV3-1/TRBV3-2; J: TRBJ2-1; size: .; CDR3: CASSLAGVDYNEQFF; DNA: TGTGCCAGCAGCCTAGCGGGAGTCGACTACAATGAGCAGTTCTTC
D: TRBD2; V: TRBV24-1; J: TRBJ2-1; size: .; CDR3: CATRNGLAGPEDGEQFF; DNA: TGTGCCACCAGGAACGGACTAGCGGGACCTGAGGACGGTGAGCAGTTCTTC
D: .; V: TRBV7-2; J: TRBJ2-5; size: .; CDR3: CASSLSGGPETQYF; DNA: TGTGCCAGCAGCTTATCGGGGGGCCCTGAGACCCAGTACTTC
D: TRBD1; V: TRBV19; J: TRBJ1-2; size: .; CDR3: CASSGGQSYYGYTF; DNA: TGTGCCAGTAGTGGGGGACAGAGTTACTATGGCTACACCTTC
D: .; V: TRBV5-6; J: TRBJ1-1; size: .; CDR3: CASSHWTRKTEAFF; DNA: TGTGCCAGCAGCCACTGGACACGTAAAACTGAAGCTTTCTTT
D: TRBD2; V: TRBV5-4; J: TRBJ2-2; size: .; CDR3: CASSLGNLAGGYPGELFF; DNA: TGTGCCAGCAGCTTGGGGAATCTAGCGGGGGGCTACCCCGGGGAGCTGTTTTTT
D: .; V: TRBV12-3/TRBV12-4; J: TRBJ1-1; size: .; CDR3: CASSFWASHEAFF; DNA: TGTGCCAGCAGTTTTTGGGCGTCACATGAAGCTTTCTTT
D: .; V: TRBV9; J: TRBJ2-2; size: .; CDR3: CASSVTGTPNTGELFF; DNA: TGTGCCAGCAGCGTAACCGGGACACCGAACACCGGGGAGCTGTTTTTT
D: .; V: TRBV23-1; J: TRBJ1-1; size: .; CDR3: CASSPPGNTEAFF; DNA: TGCGCCAGCAGTCCCCCAGGCAACACTGAAGCTTTCTTT
D: .; V: TRBV29-1; J: TRBJ1-1; size: .; CDR3: CSVSDQGVIEAFF; DNA: TGCAGCGTTTCGGATCAAGGGGTAATTGAAGCTTTCTTT
D: TRBD1; V: TRBV5-1; J: TRBJ1-4; size: .; CDR3: CASSPGQVQTTNEKLFF; DNA: TGCGCCAGCAGCCCCGGACAGGTCCAGACAACTAATGAAAAACTGTTTTTT
D: TRBD1; V: TRBV19; J: TRBJ1-2; size: .; CDR3: CASSAGQYGYTF; DNA: TGTGCCAGTAGCGCGGGACAGTATGGCTACACCTTC
D: TRBD2; V: TRBV7-8; J: TRBJ2-1; size: .; CDR3: CASSKILAGGPNEQFF; DNA: TGTGCCAGCAGTAAAATCCTAGCGGGAGGGCCAAATGAGCAGTTCTTC
D: TRBD1; V: TRBV28; J: TRBJ1-2; size: once; CDR3: CASSSRDSQRYTF; DNA: TGTGCCAGCAGTTCCCGGGACAGTCAGCGCTACACCTTC
D: .; V: TRBV5-6; J: TRBJ2-3; size: .; CDR3: CASSFGGGTDTQYF; DNA: TGTGCCAGCAGCTTTGGCGGGGGCACAGATACGCAGTATTTT
D: .; V: TRBV5-4; J: TRBJ1-3; size: .; CDR3: CASSLGGGAGNTIYF; DNA: TGTGCCAGCAGCTTGGGAGGAGGGGCTGGAAACACCATATATTTT
D: TRBD2; V: TRBV7-8; J: TRBJ2-2; size: .; CDR3: CASRYFSGRDTGELFF; DNA: TGTGCCAGCAGATATTTTAGCGGGAGGGACACCGGGGAGCTGTTTTTT
D: TRBD1; V: TRBV20-1; J: TRBJ1-6; size: .; CDR3: CSASGDRRNSPLHF; DNA: TGCAGTGCTAGTGGGGACAGAAGAAATTCACCCCTCCACTTT
D: TRBD1; V: TRBV10-1; J: TRBJ2-3; size: .; CDR3: CASKDRGRPDTQYF; DNA: TGCGCCAGCAAGGACAGGGGGCGCCCAGATACGCAGTATTTT
D: TRBD1; V: TRBV7-9; J: TRBJ1-2; size: .; CDR3: CASSVGQGDGYTF; DNA: TGTGCCAGCAGCGTTGGACAGGGGGACGGCTACACCTTC
D: .; V: TRBV12-3/TRBV12-4; J: TRBJ1-2; size: .; CDR3: CASSSDTGLGYTF; DNA: TGTGCCAGCAGCAGCGACACAGGGCTCGGCTACACCTTC
D: .; V: TRBV19; J: TRBJ1-1; size: few; CDR3: CASGTVMNTEAFF; DNA: TGTGCCAGTGGCACAGTCATGAACACTGAAGCTTTCTTT
D: TRBD1; V: TRBV4-1; J: TRBJ2-3; size: .; CDR3: CASSRTGGSPFTDTQYF; DNA: TGCGCCAGCAGCCGGACAGGGGGCTCTCCTTTCACAGATACGCAGTATTTT
D: TRBD2; V: TRBV7-2; J: TRBJ2-1; size: few; CDR3: CASSPGLAGRYNEQFF; DNA: TGTGCCAGCAGTCCTGGACTAGCGGGGAGATACAATGAGCAGTTCTTC
D: TRBD1; V: TRBV5-1; J: TRBJ2-3; size: .; CDR3: CASSLGATGKSTDTQYF; DNA: TGCGCCAGCAGCTTGGGGGCGACAGGGAAAAGCACAGATACGCAGTATTTT
D: TRBD1; V: TRBV3-1/TRBV3-2; J: TRBJ1-3; size: .; CDR3: CASSQGRDRGNTIYF; DNA: TGTGCCAGCAGCCAAGGCCGGGACAGAGGAAACACCATATATTTT
D: .; V: TRBV11-2; J: TRBJ1-3; size: once; CDR3: CASSLGFMGLGNTIYF; DNA: TGTGCCAGCAGCTTAGGATTTATGGGACTTGGAAACACCATATATTTT
D: .; V: TRBV4-1; J: TRBJ1-2; size: .; CDR3: CASSHPDRVYGYTF; DNA: TGCGCCAGCAGCCACCCGGACAGAGTCTATGGCTACACCTTC
D: TRBD1; V: TRBV19; J: TRBJ1-6; size: .; CDR3: CASTEGQGESPLHF; DNA: TGTGCCAGTACCGAAGGACAGGGCGAATCACCCCTCCACTTT
D: .; V: TRBV9; J: TRBJ1-5; size: .; CDR3: CASSGPGNNQPQHF; DNA: TGTGCCAGCAGTGGACCGGGGAACAATCAGCCCCAGCATTTT
D: TRBD2; V: TRBV10-3; J: TRBJ2-5; size: .; CDR3: CAIRRSGAGGQETQYF; DNA: TGTGCCATCAGGCGGAGCGGGGCGGGGGGCCAAGAGACCCAGTACTTC
D: .; V: TRBV2; J: TRBJ1-5; size: .; CDR3: CASSERGIGNQPQHF; DNA: TGTGCCAGCAGTGAAAGGGGGATAGGCAATCAGCCCCAGCATTTT
D: .; V: TRBV5-1; J: TRBJ2-2; size: once; CDR3: CASPEDTGELFF; DNA: TGCGCCAGCCCCGAGGACACCGGGGAGCTGTTTTTT
D: TRBD2; V: TRBV10-3; J: TRBJ2-3; size: .; CDR3: CAISEKEILAGGSSTDTQYF; DNA: TGTGCCATCAGTGAGAAGGAGATATTAGCGGGAGGATCTAGCACAGATACGCAGTATTTT
D: .; V: TRBV6-2/TRBV6-3; J: TRBJ1-5; size: .; CDR3: CASSYTVSQPQHF; DNA: TGTGCCAGCAGTTACACAGTGAGTCAGCCCCAGCATTTT
D: .; V: TRBV30; J: TRBJ1-3; size: .; CDR3: CAWIGRVSSGNTIYF; DNA: TGTGCCTGGATAGGGAGGGTGAGCTCTGGAAACACCATATATTTT
D: TRBD2; V: TRBV5-6; J: TRBJ2-2; size: .; CDR3: CASIPRWGGSNTGELFF; DNA: TGTGCCAGCATCCCAAGGTGGGGGGGTTCGAACACCGGGGAGCTGTTTTTT
D: TRBD1; V: TRBV5-4; J: TRBJ2-5; size: .; CDR3: CASSSTGTDRQETQYF; DNA: TGTGCCAGCAGCTCGACAGGGACGGACCGTCAAGAGACCCAGTACTTC
D: .; V: TRBV9; J: TRBJ2-3; size: once; CDR3: CASHRDDGDTQYF; DNA: TGTGCCAGCCACAGGGATGACGGGGATACGCAGTATTTT
D: TRBD1; V: TRBV5-1; J: TRBJ2-2; size: once; CDR3: CASMDRGTMDTGELFF; DNA: TGCGCCAGCATGGACAGGGGGACGATGGACACCGGGGAGCTGTTTTTT
D: TRBD1; V: TRBV5-6; J: TRBJ2-4; size: .; CDR3: CASSLGQGVAKNIQYF; DNA: TGTGCCAGCAGCTTGGGGCAGGGGGTGGCCAAAAACATTCAGTACTTC
D: TRBD2; V: TRBV6-2/TRBV6-3; J: TRBJ2-1; size: .; CDR3: CASSARLAGVIEQFF; DNA: TGTGCCAGCAGTGCTCGACTAGCGGGGGTGATTGAGCAGTTCTTC
D: TRBD1; V: TRBV5-1; J: TRBJ1-2; size: .; CDR3: CASSLSGTVAGYTF; DNA: TGCGCCAGCAGCCTGTCCGGGACAGTTGCTGGCTACACCTTC
D: .; V: TRBV28; J: TRBJ2-7; size: .; CDR3: CASSSPGSEQYF; DNA: TGTGCCAGCAGTTCTCCGGGGTCCGAGCAGTACTTC
D: .; V: TRBV11-2; J: TRBJ1-5; size: .; CDR3: CASSLNVQGTQPQHF; DNA: TGTGCCAGCAGCTTGAATGTCCAGGGAACCCAGCCCCAGCATTTT
D: TRBD2; V: TRBV2; J: TRBJ2-3; size: .; CDR3: CASSFGTSTQPGNTDTQYF; DNA: TGTGCCAGCAGCTTCGGGACTAGCACCCAGCCAGGGAACACAGATACGCAGTATTTT